Listed below are T cell receptor beta chains from one sample, sequenced in a study of T cells after yellow fever vaccination. In TCRdb, the 5' RACE reads were re-called with MiXCR into one record per CDR3 protein. Here the sample spans some 320,000 distinct CDR3 sequences, around 4.4% being singletons. The specimen comprised PBMCs, sampled 15 days after the yellow fever booster vaccination. Source of these receptors: a young man who received the YFV17D yellow fever vaccine. The CDR3 runs from the conserved cysteine through the conserved F or W. D genes are given only for firm matches. Expanded clones get a size class; other rows say once, few or many, or leave the size out.

cdr3_aa	cdr3_nt	v_call	d_call	j_call	clone_size
CASSSLVAGGRSPTDTQYF	TGTGCCAGCAGCTCCCTCGTAGCGGGGGGACGCTCGCCCACAGATACGCAGTATTTT	TRBV7-8	TRBD2	TRBJ2-3	-
CASSGTNTDTQYF	TGTGCCAGCAGCGGTACTAACACAGATACGCAGTATTTT	TRBV2	-	TRBJ2-3	few
CSARDPSGKAGELFF	TGCAGTGCTAGAGATCCGTCCGGGAAGGCCGGGGAGCTGTTTTTT	TRBV20-1	-	TRBJ2-2	many
CAWSIARDEQYF	TGTGCCTGGAGCATAGCAAGGGACGAGCAGTACTTC	TRBV30	-	TRBJ2-7	-
CASSPMAGNTEAFF	TGTGCCAGCAGCCCCATGGCAGGGAACACTGAAGCTTTCTTT	TRBV7-3	-	TRBJ1-1	many
CASCPGEGTEAFF	TGTGCCAGCTGCCCCGGCGAGGGGACTGAAGCTTTCTTT	TRBV19	-	TRBJ1-1	-
CASSQQPGGQETQYF	TGTGCCAGCAGCCAGCAACCAGGGGGGCAAGAGACCCAGTACTTC	TRBV7-9	-	TRBJ2-5	many
CASSLGSNNSPLHF	TGTGCCAGCAGCTTAGGTTCTAATAATTCACCCCTCCACTTT	TRBV11-2	-	TRBJ1-6	few
CASSLGVAGSTEAFF	TGTGCCAGCAGCTTGGGGGTTGCAGGCAGTACTGAAGCTTTCTTT	TRBV5-5	-	TRBJ1-1	-
CATAGNTDTQYF	TGTGCCACCGCAGGGAACACAGATACGCAGTATTTT	TRBV24-1	-	TRBJ2-3	many
CSVVSDRFIAFF	TGCAGCGTTGTATCGGACAGGTTTATAGCTTTCTTT	TRBV29-1	TRBD1	TRBJ1-1	few
CASSLDPHEKLFF	TGTGCCAGCAGCTTGGATCCCCATGAAAAACTGTTTTTT	TRBV5-5	-	TRBJ1-4	-
CATVLQDGFSQQYF	TGTGCCACCGTCCTTCAGGACGGATTTAGCCAGCAGTACTTC	TRBV6-2/TRBV6-3	-	TRBJ2-7	many
CASSRNPGERGDLGTQYF	TGCGCCAGCAGTCGCAACCCCGGGGAGCGGGGGGACCTGGGGACCCAGTACTTC	TRBV4-1	TRBD2	TRBJ2-5	few
CARKREVMTEAFF	TGTGCCCGTAAAAGGGAGGTTATGACTGAAGCTTTCTTT	TRBV2	-	TRBJ1-1	few
CAWSEAPGNSYNEQFF	TGTGCCTGGAGTGAGGCCCCCGGGAATTCCTACAATGAGCAGTTCTTC	TRBV30	-	TRBJ2-1	many
CASSLQGVGTQYF	TGTGCCAGCAGCTTACAAGGGGTGGGGACGCAGTATTTT	TRBV7-2	-	TRBJ2-3	few
CAISGTGERNEQFF	TGTGCCATCAGTGGGACAGGAGAACGTAATGAGCAGTTCTTC	TRBV10-3	TRBD1	TRBJ2-1	many
CASSQNGLTGKCGTGELFF	TGCGCCAGCAGTCAAAACGGACTTACGGGGAAGTGCGGCACCGGGGAGCTGTTTTTT	TRBV23-1	-	TRBJ2-2	many
CASSLEMGRRTEAFF	TGCGCCAGCAGCTTGGAAATGGGACGGAGAACTGAAGCTTTCTTT	TRBV5-1	-	TRBJ1-1	-
CAISAREQAEAFF	TGTGCCATCAGTGCCAGGGAGCAGGCTGAAGCTTTCTTT	TRBV10-3	-	TRBJ1-1	many
CASSLVGDTEAFF	TGTGCCAGCAGCTTAGTTGGTGACACTGAAGCTTTCTTT	TRBV7-3	-	TRBJ1-1	many
CASSLVPLAGGPGTGELFF	TGCGCCAGCAGCTTGGTACCCCTAGCGGGGGGGCCGGGCACCGGGGAGCTGTTTTTT	TRBV5-1	TRBD2	TRBJ2-2	many
CAISPGLGDQPQHF	TGTGCCATCAGTCCAGGGTTAGGGGATCAGCCCCAGCATTTT	TRBV10-3	-	TRBJ1-5	many
CASSQAGSHEKLFF	TGTGCCAGCAGCCAGGCAGGGTCCCATGAAAAACTGTTTTTT	TRBV6-5	-	TRBJ1-4	many